The 29 T cell receptor beta chains presented below share a single source sample, sequenced in a study of shared clonotypes between healthy human individuals. Terminally differentiated effector memory CD45RA+ cells were excluded by CCR7 positive selection of CD45RO-negative cells. Libraries were prepared by immunoSEQ multiplex PCR; TCRdb keeps only in-frame clonotypes and omits some of them. The profile shows 1.5 million to 2.5 million clones, approximately 94% of them singletons. Sample: naive CD8+ T cells sorted from blood. These receptor sequences come from a man younger than 35 in good health.

The CDR3 DNA is TGCAGCGTTGAAGTTACCGGGCCAGGCACTGAAGCTTTCTTT. Amino acids: CSVEVTGPGTEAFF. V is TRBV29-1 and J is TRBJ1-1; D gene unclear. The germline V gene encodes CDR1 SQVTM and CDR2 ANQGSEA. CDR3 length: 14 amino acids. Trimming left V 1 base short and J 4 bases short, with 13 bases between. The full variable domain, its missing parts supplied by reference TRBV29-1 and TRBJ1-1, is SAVISQKPSRDICQRGTSLTIQCQVDSQVTMMFWYRQQPGQSLTLIATANQGSEATYESGFVIDKFPISRPNLTFSTLTVSNMSPEDSSIYLCSVEVTGPGTEAFFGQGTRLTVV.

V gene TRBV2 combines with J gene TRBJ2-7; TRBD2 aligns across 9 bases. The germline gives CDR1 SNHLY, CDR2 FYNNEI. V dropped 7 bases and J dropped 2; count of bases not matched to a gene: 15. This CDR3 comprises 17 residues. The DNA for the CDR3 is TGTGCCAGCATCGGGGTAGCGGGGGAACCCCCCACCTACGAGCAGTACTTC. Translation: CASIGVAGEPPTYEQYF.

V and J are TRBV5-1 and TRBJ2-7; D unresolved. V was clipped by 2 bases and J by 2 bases, with 11 bases between them. CDR1 is SGHRS, CDR2 YFSETQ, per germline. The CDR3 runs to 14 residues. CDR3 bases: TGCGCCAGCAGCTTTCGGGCAGGACCCTACGAGCAGTACTTC. It yields the protein CASSFRAGPYEQYF.

The chain combines TRBV13 with TRBJ1-3; a weak D match, TRBD1 (5 bases). Germline CDR1 is PRHDT and CDR2 is FYEKMQ (reference sequence). With 5 bases removed from V and 4 bases from J, the gap between germline ends came to 9 bases. The CDR3 runs to 13 residues. The CDR3 protein is CASSTGAGNTIYF. For the CDR3, the DNA is TGTGCCAGCAGCACTGGGGCGGGAAACACCATATATTTT. Looking up the rest from reference TRBV13 and TRBJ1-3 gives the full variable domain: AAGVIQSPRHLIKEKRETATLKCYPIPRHDTVYWYQQGPGQDPQFLISFYEKMQSDKGSIPDRFSAQQFSDYHSELNMSSLELGDSALYFCASSTGAGNTIYFGEGSWLTVV.

The chain is built from TRBV6-1 and TRBJ1-2, with D maybe TRBD1 (5 bases). V dropped 2 bases and J dropped 6 bases, with 13 bases sitting between them. This CDR3 spans 14 amino acids. Looked up from germline, CDR1 is MNHNS and CDR2 is SASEGT. This chain's CDR3 is CASSELREGDGYTF. The CDR3 DNA sequence: TGTGCCAGCAGTGAACTGAGGGAAGGGGATGGCTACACCTTC.

The rearrangement links TRBV2 to TRBJ1-1; 8 bases match TRBD1. The germline CDR1 and CDR2 sequences are SNHLY and FYNNEI. The CDR3 spans 15 residues. The junction had 9 bases not matched to a gene; V was cut back by 4 bases and J by 5 bases. For the CDR3, the DNA is TGTGCCAGCAGTGTCGCAGGGGGCGCGGGGACTGAAGCTTTCTTT. This encodes CASSVAGGAGTEAFF.

Written as DNA, the CDR3 is TGTGCCAGCATCTACCTGGGACAGGGTGGGAAAGAGACCCAGTACTTC. Residues: CASIYLGQGGKETQYF. The chain recombines TRBV21-1 with TRBJ2-5; TRBD1 is taken as the D call from the table, unchecked against the DNA. TRBV21-1 corresponds to a pseudogene. The CDR3 covers 16 residues.

V is TRBV15 and J is TRBJ1-2; maybe TRBD1 (5 bases). Germline V gives CDR1 LNHNV, CDR2 YYDKDF (reference sequence). The CDR3 consists of 14 residues. V lost 0 bases and J lost 4, with 9 bases in between. CDR3 bases: TGTGCCACCAGCAGAGACAAGGGGACCTATGGCTACACCTTC. Translated, it gives CATSRDKGTYGYTF.

This chain connects TRBV13 to TRBJ2-1; D perhaps matches TRBD1 (6 bases). The V end was cut by 4 bases, the J end by 7 bases, with 17 bases between. The germline gives CDR1 PRHDT, CDR2 FYEKMQ (reference sequence). CDR3 length: 15 residues. The chain's CDR3 is CASSSMDSDSNEQFF. In DNA, the CDR3 is TGTGCCAGCAGCTCCATGGACAGTGATAGTAATGAGCAGTTCTTC. Full variable domain (rest looked up from reference TRBV13 and TRBJ2-1): AAGVIQSPRHLIKEKRETATLKCYPIPRHDTVYWYQQGPGQDPQFLISFYEKMQSDKGSIPDRFSAQQFSDYHSELNMSSLELGDSALYFCASSSMDSDSNEQFFGPGTRLTVL.

Of note for this clone: The junction does not match germline at one end; this may be a read error. The V gene is TRBV2, the J gene TRBJ2-3, with D uncertain. The CDR3 length is 14 residues. Germline CDR1 and CDR2: SNHLY and FYNNEI. Written as DNA, the CDR3 is TGTGCCAGCAGGGAAGCGCCCCTCACAGATACGCAGTATTTT. Protein: CASREAPLTDTQYF.

CDR3 coding DNA: TGTGCCACCAGCAGAGATGGGGGTAACACCGGGGAGCTGTTTTTT. Encoded protein: CATSRDGGNTGELFF. The chain carries TRBV15 and TRBJ2-2; D tentatively fits TRBD1 or TRBD2 (5 bases each). The CDR3 length is 15 residues. Germline V gene sequence: CDR1 LNHNV, CDR2 YYDKDF (reference sequence). V lost 0 bases, J lost 2 bases, and 7 bases lay in between.

The rearrangement joins TRBV7-9 to TRBJ1-4; D is possibly TRBD1 (6 bases). The germline CDR1 and CDR2 sequences are SEHNR and FQNEAQ (reference sequence). The CDR3 is 14 amino acids. V was pared by 1 base and J by 5 bases, with 8 bases between. As DNA, the CDR3 is TGTGCCAGCAGCTTAGTGACAGGCAATGAAAAACTGTTTTTT. Translating gives CASSLVTGNEKLFF.

This sequence joins TRBV5-6 and TRBJ1-5; D unresolved. V was shortened by 2 bases and J by 6 bases, with 15 bases between the two germline ends. This CDR3 contains 15 residues. Germline CDR1 and CDR2: SGHDT and YYEEEE. The CDR3 sequence is CASSFLSKKGQPQHF. The CDR3 DNA sequence: TGTGCCAGCAGCTTTCTAAGCAAGAAAGGTCAGCCCCAGCATTTT.

The rearrangement uses TRBV21-1 and TRBJ1-2. TRBV21-1 is a listed pseudogene. The CDR3 loop spans 10 amino acids. This chain's CDR3 is CASSTTGNYF. The CDR3 coding sequence is TGTGCCAGCAGCACAACCGGGAACTATTTC.

The chain employs TRBV23-1 and TRBJ1-2; 12 nucleotides agree with TRBD1. TRBV23-1 is an ORF for which the function is uncertain. This CDR3 spans 17 amino acids. With V trimmed by 3 bases and J by 0 bases, 5 bases remained unmatched. DNA of the CDR3: TGCGCCAGCAGTCACCCGGGACAGGGGGCTACTAACTATGGCTACACCTTC. Residues: CASSHPGQGATNYGYTF.

On this clone itself: The identical CDR3 is also encoded by other nucleotide sequences in the sample. J is TRBJ2-1 and V is TRBV9; 10 bases line up with TRBD2. The CDR3 runs 15 residues. Germline CDR1 SGDLS, CDR2 YYNGEE. The trim removed 4 bases at V and 4 bases at J, leaving 5 bases unmatched. The CDR3 DNA reads TGTGCCAGCAGCCCGTGGACTAGCGGTTACAATGAGCAGTTCTTC. Translation gives CASSPWTSGYNEQFF.

V and J are TRBV27 and TRBJ2-7, with D unresolved. The germline V and J ends were trimmed by 5 bases and 5 bases, with 13 bases remaining between them. The CDR3 sequence is 13 residues long. The germline V gene encodes CDR1 MNHEY and CDR2 SMNVEV (reference sequence). CDR3 loop: CASSTRINHEQYF. The DNA for the CDR3 is TGTGCCAGCAGTACTCGAATTAACCACGAGCAGTACTTC.

This rearrangement joins TRBV4-1 to TRBJ2-7, with 9 bases lining up with TRBD2. The CDR3 is made up of 15 amino acids. V gave up 10 bases and J gave up 0 bases; unmatched junction bases: 10. Germline V CDR1 and CDR2: MGHRA, YSYEKL. In nucleotides, the CDR3 is TGCGCCACCTCCGTAGCGGGAGTAGGCTCCTACGAGCAGTACTTC. This gives the protein CATSVAGVGSYEQYF.

V usage is TRBV7-2 and J usage is TRBJ2-7; 11 bases line up with TRBD1. The CDR3 totals 15 residues. Unmatched junction bases numbered 7, after V lost 6 bases and J lost 3 bases. The germline V gene has CDR1 SGHTA and CDR2 FQGNSA. In nucleotides, the CDR3 is TGTGCCAGCAGGCCCTCCGGGACAGGGGGCTACGAGCAGTACTTC. Amino acids: CASRPSGTGGYEQYF.

The V gene is TRBV27, the J gene TRBJ2-7; no reliable D call. CDR1 is MNHEY, CDR2 SMNVEV, per germline (reference sequence). There are 14 residues in the CDR3. The V and J ends lost 4 bases and 5 bases respectively, with 15 bases between them. The CDR3 loop reads CASSSLGLSDEQYF. DNA for the CDR3: TGTGCCAGCAGTTCTCTGGGGTTGTCCGACGAGCAGTACTTC.

The V gene is TRBV9, the J gene TRBJ2-7; D gene unclear. The CDR3 loop spans 13 amino acids. Germline V gives CDR1 SGDLS, CDR2 YYNGEE. V was pared by 0 bases and J by 2 bases, with 6 bases between. The CDR3 loop is CASSVAGTYEQYF. CDR3 nucleotides: TGTGCCAGCAGCGTAGCGGGTACCTACGAGCAGTACTTC.

The count of this clone is one. V and J are TRBV30 and TRBJ1-1; no definite D call. The CDR3 covers 15 residues. V lost 1 base and J lost 0, with 12 bases in between. Germline CDR1 and CDR2: GTSNPN and SVGIG (reference sequence). The CDR3 DNA follows: TGTGCCTGGAGTGCCCCCATCGGGTTGAACACTGAAGCTTTCTTT. Protein product: CAWSAPIGLNTEAFF.

For this clone: Distinct nucleotide sequences in the sample also encode this CDR3. Written as DNA, the CDR3 is TGTGCCAGCAGCGAGACAGGGGTCGGGGAGCTGTTTTTT. Amino acid sequence: CASSETGVGELFF. The gene calls are TRBV6-1 and TRBJ2-2, with 8 bases matching TRBD1. The CDR3 contains 13 residues. Germline trimming cut 6 bases from V and 7 bases from J; bases unmatched to any gene: 4. Germline-derived CDR1 and CDR2 are MNHNS and SASEGT.

CDR3 sequence reads: CASSYRGPTEAFF. In DNA, the CDR3 is TGCGCCAGCAGCTATAGGGGCCCCACTGAAGCTTTCTTT. V usage is TRBV5-1 and J usage is TRBJ1-1; D possibly corresponds to TRBD1 (5 bases). The V end was cut by 3 bases, the J end by 4 bases, with 10 bases between. Germline CDR1 is SGHRS and CDR2 is YFSETQ. The CDR3 contains 13 residues.

This chain joins TRBV19 and TRBJ1-2; the D gene is possibly TRBD1 (5 bases). This CDR3 region has 13 residues. Germline loops: CDR1 LNHDA, CDR2 SQIVND (reference sequence). V shed 4 bases and J shed 14 bases, with 20 bases lying between them. The CDR3 region is CASSTLVGGAGTF. Here the CDR3 DNA reads TGTGCCAGTAGTACCCTGGTTGGCGGGGCGGGAACCTTC.

The chain links TRBV27 to TRBJ2-3; D is perhaps TRBD1 or TRBD2 (5 bases each). CDR1 and CDR2 from the germline V gene are MNHEY and SMNVEV (reference sequence). The V and J ends lost 5 bases and 4 bases respectively, with 16 bases between them. CDR3 length equals 15 residues. The DNA for the CDR3 is TGTGCCAGCAGTGGGAGCCAGGGCATATCAGATACGCAGTATTTT. It encodes CASSGSQGISDTQYF.

This CDR3 is CSVEPGTGTGELFF. The CDR3 DNA reads as TGCAGCGTTGAGCCCGGGACAGGGACCGGGGAGCTGTTTTTT. This sequence joins TRBV29-1 and TRBJ2-2; 9 nucleotides match TRBD1. With 3 bases clipped from V and 5 bases from J, the junction kept 4 bases outside the gene matches. Germline V lookup: CDR1 SQVTM, CDR2 ANQGSEA. CDR3 size: 14 residues.

Remarks on this clone: The sample carries other DNA sequences with the same CDR3. Here the CDR3 reads CASSGQGSYEQYF. CDR3 nucleotide sequence: TGTGCCAGCTCTGGACAGGGGAGCTACGAGCAGTACTTC. V and J are TRBV19 and TRBJ2-7; 9 bases are a match to TRBD1. V lost 9 bases and J lost 3; bases outside the gene matches: 6. CDR1 is LNHDA, CDR2 SQIVND, per germline (reference sequence). The CDR3 has 13 residues. Complete variable domain (other parts from reference TRBV19 and TRBJ2-7): DGGITQSPKYLFRKEGQNVTLSCEQNLNHDAMYWYRQDPGQGLRLIYYSQIVNDFQKGDIAEGYSVSREKKESFPLTVTSAQKNPTAFYLCASSGQGSYEQYFGPGTRLTVT.

The V call is TRBV29-1, the J call TRBJ2-1; 9 nucleotides line up with TRBD2. J gave up 3 bases and V 6 bases, and 6 bases lay outside the gene matches. The CDR3 totals 14 residues. CDR1 is SQVTM and CDR2 is ANQGSEA in the germline V gene. The CDR3 DNA follows: TGCAGCGTGGTCGGACTAGCGTACTACAATGAGCAGTTCTTC. It is translated as CSVVGLAYYNEQFF.